This TCR beta chain emerged from a study of T-cell memory formation after mild COVID-19. Study conclusions and caveats: The pre-infection memory compartment contained some responding clones, suggesting cross-reactive memory joined. Contracting clones from day 15 to 85 had balanced CD4/CD8; later expanders favoured CD4+.

In the case of this clonotype: Its antigen is unknown.

TCR alpha and TCR beta cDNA libraries carrying sample barcodes and UMIs were produced by 5'RACE using constant-segment primers. TCRdb itself ran the 5' RACE reads through MiXCR, one entry per CDR3 protein. In the table there are around 390,000 distinct CDR3 sequences, roughly 15% of which are singletons. V dropped 3 bases and J dropped 3; count of bases not matched to a gene: 7. This CDR3 contains 15 residues. CDR1 is SGHKS, CDR2 YYEKEE, per germline (reference sequence). The receptor comes from a young man who had mild COVID-19 (a few samples of this study predate the infection). Cell type and time point are not known. The sequenced material came from PBMCs or a T cell subset sorted from them (not recorded which). The chain has TRBV5-5 and TRBJ2-7; 9 positions agree with TRBD1. The CDR3: CASSYEDRGHYEQYF. The CDR3 nucleotides read TGTGCCAGCAGCTACGAGGACAGGGGTCACTACGAGCAGTACTTC.